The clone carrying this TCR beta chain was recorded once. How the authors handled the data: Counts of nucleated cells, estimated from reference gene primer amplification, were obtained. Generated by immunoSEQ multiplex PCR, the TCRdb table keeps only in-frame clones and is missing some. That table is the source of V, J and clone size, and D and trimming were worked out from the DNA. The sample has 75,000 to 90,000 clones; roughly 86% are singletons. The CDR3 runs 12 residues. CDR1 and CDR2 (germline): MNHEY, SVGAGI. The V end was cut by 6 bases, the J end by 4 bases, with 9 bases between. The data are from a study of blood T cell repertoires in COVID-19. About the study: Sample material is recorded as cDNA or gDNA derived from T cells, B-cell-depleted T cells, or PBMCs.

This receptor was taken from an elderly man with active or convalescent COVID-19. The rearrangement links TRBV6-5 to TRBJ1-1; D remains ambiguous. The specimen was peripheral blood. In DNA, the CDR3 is TGTGCCAGCAGCCCCGCGGGCACTGAAGCTTTCTTT. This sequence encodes CASSPAGTEAFF.